The rows below give T cell receptor beta chains drawn from one sample of a study of beta chain features in type 1 diabetes. Method: immunoSEQ multiplex PCR; TCRdb's copy keeps in-frame clones and lacks some. The repertoire holds about 160,000 clones, with approximately 9% as singletons. The sequenced material came from central memory CD4+ T cells from blood. These receptors all come from a woman younger than 35 with type 1 diabetes. Each CDR3 is given with its conserved first and last residue. Fields, in order: J gene, V gene, D gene, clone size, CDR3 DNA, CDR3 protein. The D gene is left open where the match is weak. Clone size is not always given. Where it is, it says once, few, many or a class for expanded clones.

J gene: TRBJ2-3; V gene: TRBV5-1; D gene: TRBD1; clone size: -; CDR3 DNA: TGCGCCAGCAGCTTGGGGACAGGGGGGACAGATACGCAGTATTTT; CDR3 protein: CASSLGTGGTDTQYF
J gene: TRBJ1-1; V gene: TRBV7-2; D gene: TRBD1; clone size: few; CDR3 DNA: TGTGCCAGCAGCAGGACAGGGGGGTCAAACGCTGAAGCTTTCTTT; CDR3 protein: CASSRTGGSNAEAFF
J gene: TRBJ2-2; V gene: TRBV7-3; D gene: TRBD2; clone size: few; CDR3 DNA: TGTGCCAGCAGCCTTCAGGGGACTAGAAACACCGGGGAGCTGTTTTTT; CDR3 protein: CASSLQGTRNTGELFF
J gene: TRBJ2-3; V gene: TRBV7-2; D gene: TRBD2; clone size: -; CDR3 DNA: TGTGCCAGCAGCTCCGGGACTAGCGGGGGGGCGAAGTCAGATACGCAGTATTTT; CDR3 protein: CASSSGTSGGAKSDTQYF
J gene: TRBJ2-5; V gene: TRBV5-1; D gene: -; clone size: few; CDR3 DNA: TGCGCCAGCAGCTTGAGGGGCTGGGGGCAGACACAAGAGACCCAGTACTTC; CDR3 protein: CASSLRGWGQTQETQYF
J gene: TRBJ1-2; V gene: TRBV5-5; D gene: -; clone size: few; CDR3 DNA: TGTGCCAGCAGCCATCGACAGACGTATGGCTACACCTTC; CDR3 protein: CASSHRQTYGYTF
J gene: TRBJ2-6; V gene: TRBV18; D gene: -; clone size: few; CDR3 DNA: TGTGCCAGCTCACCCTTCCAGGGGACCGGGGCCAACGTCCTGACTTTC; CDR3 protein: CASSPFQGTGANVLTF
J gene: TRBJ2-5; V gene: TRBV30; D gene: -; clone size: few; CDR3 DNA: TGTGCCTGGGACCCTTTGGGCGAGGAGACCCAGTACTTC; CDR3 protein: CAWDPLGEETQYF
J gene: TRBJ1-2; V gene: TRBV27; D gene: -; clone size: -; CDR3 DNA: TGTGCCAGCAGTCCCGACAGGTTCAGCGGCTACACCTTC; CDR3 protein: CASSPDRFSGYTF
J gene: TRBJ2-5; V gene: TRBV7-8; D gene: -; clone size: -; CDR3 DNA: TGTGCCAGCAGCTTAGTTCTAGCGTCCCAGTACTTC; CDR3 protein: CASSLVLASQYF
J gene: TRBJ2-1; V gene: TRBV7-3; D gene: TRBD2; clone size: few; CDR3 DNA: TGTGCCAGCAGCCGTATGGCGACGGGGGGAGTTGGGGAGCAGTTCTTC; CDR3 protein: CASSRMATGGVGEQFF
J gene: TRBJ1-2; V gene: TRBV10-3; D gene: TRBD1; clone size: few; CDR3 DNA: TGTGCCATCAGTGAGCCAGGGGGCGCGACCTATGGCTACACCTTC; CDR3 protein: CAISEPGGATYGYTF
J gene: TRBJ2-7; V gene: TRBV10-3; D gene: -; clone size: -; CDR3 DNA: TGTGCCATCAGTGCGAAGGGGGAGAGCTCCTACGAGCAGTACTTC; CDR3 protein: CAISAKGESSYEQYF
J gene: TRBJ2-1; V gene: TRBV7-9; D gene: -; clone size: few; CDR3 DNA: TGTGCCAGCAGCTTGGGTAGGCAGGTATTGTTTTACAATGAGCAGTTCTTC; CDR3 protein: CASSLGRQVLFYNEQFF
J gene: TRBJ2-3; V gene: TRBV12-1; D gene: -; clone size: few; CDR3 DNA: TGTGCCAGCAGCGTCGGGACTAGCGGCACAGATACGCAGTATTTT; CDR3 protein: CASSVGTSGTDTQYF
J gene: TRBJ2-2; V gene: TRBV2; D gene: TRBD1; clone size: -; CDR3 DNA: TGTGCCAGCGGGACAGGTGCTAGCACCGGGGAGCTGTTTTTT; CDR3 protein: CASGTGASTGELFF
J gene: TRBJ2-3; V gene: TRBV11-1; D gene: -; clone size: few; CDR3 DNA: TGTGCCAGCAGCTCCAGGGGGGAGCGCACAGATACGCAGTATTTT; CDR3 protein: CASSSRGERTDTQYF
J gene: TRBJ2-7; V gene: TRBV28; D gene: -; clone size: few; CDR3 DNA: TGTGCCAGCAGTAACCAGGGTATTGCGTCCTACGAGCAGTACTTC; CDR3 protein: CASSNQGIASYEQYF
J gene: TRBJ1-4; V gene: TRBV20-1; D gene: -; clone size: -; CDR3 DNA: TGCAGTGCCGGACTGGGTGAAAAACTGTTTTTT; CDR3 protein: CSAGLGEKLFF
J gene: TRBJ1-1; V gene: TRBV13; D gene: TRBD1; clone size: few; CDR3 DNA: TGTGCCAGCAGCTGGGGCAGGGGGCCCACTGAAGCTTTCTTT; CDR3 protein: CASSWGRGPTEAFF
J gene: TRBJ2-3; V gene: TRBV5-1; D gene: TRBD1; clone size: few; CDR3 DNA: TGCGCCAGCAGCTGGGGACAGGGTCGAGGAGATACGCAGTATTTT; CDR3 protein: CASSWGQGRGDTQYF
J gene: TRBJ2-7; V gene: TRBV7-9; D gene: TRBD2; clone size: -; CDR3 DNA: TGTGCCAGCAGCTATGGACTAGCGGGGGACCCTGAGCAGTACTTC; CDR3 protein: CASSYGLAGDPEQYF
J gene: TRBJ2-7; V gene: TRBV19; D gene: TRBD1; clone size: -; CDR3 DNA: TGTGCCAGTACGGGACAGAACTACGAGCAGTACTTC; CDR3 protein: CASTGQNYEQYF
J gene: TRBJ2-7; V gene: TRBV18; D gene: TRBD1; clone size: -; CDR3 DNA: TGTGCCAGCTCACTAGGGACAGCCGCCTCCTACGAGCAGTACTTC; CDR3 protein: CASSLGTAASYEQYF
J gene: TRBJ2-5; V gene: TRBV5-6; D gene: TRBD1; clone size: few; CDR3 DNA: TGTGCCAGCAGCTTCGGGACAGGGGTGGAGACCCAGTACTTC; CDR3 protein: CASSFGTGVETQYF
J gene: TRBJ2-3; V gene: TRBV7-9; D gene: TRBD1; clone size: many; CDR3 DNA: TGTGCCAGCAGCGCACAGGGGGCGAAGATAGATACGCAGTATTTT; CDR3 protein: CASSAQGAKIDTQYF
J gene: TRBJ2-7; V gene: TRBV7-2; D gene: TRBD1; clone size: -; CDR3 DNA: TGTGCCAGCGGGGGACAGTCCTACGAGCAGTACTTC; CDR3 protein: CASGGQSYEQYF
J gene: TRBJ1-1; V gene: TRBV29-1; D gene: -; clone size: -; CDR3 DNA: TGCAGCGCCAGGGTGACTGAAGCTTTCTTT; CDR3 protein: CSARVTEAFF
J gene: TRBJ2-1; V gene: TRBV7-2; D gene: TRBD2; clone size: many; CDR3 DNA: TGTGCCAGCAGCTTAGGTCCTAGCGGGCGTCAGTTCTTC; CDR3 protein: CASSLGPSGRQFF
J gene: TRBJ2-7; V gene: TRBV4-3; D gene: TRBD1; clone size: -; CDR3 DNA: TGCGCCAGCAGCCATGAGCGTCCGGGACAGGGTGCCGAGCAGTACTTC; CDR3 protein: CASSHERPGQGAEQYF
J gene: TRBJ2-1; V gene: TRBV5-1; D gene: TRBD2; clone size: -; CDR3 DNA: TGCGCCAGCAGCTTGGCCGGGACTAGCGGCCGAAGGGACAATGAGCAGTTCTTC; CDR3 protein: CASSLAGTSGRRDNEQFF
J gene: TRBJ2-3; V gene: TRBV4-2; D gene: TRBD2; clone size: few; CDR3 DNA: TGTGCCAGCAGCCAAGATGTCGCGGGACTAGCGGGAGGAGGAGTGGTGGTAGATACGCAGTATTTT; CDR3 protein: CASSQDVAGLAGGGVVVDTQYF
J gene: TRBJ2-7; V gene: TRBV4-1; D gene: -; clone size: -; CDR3 DNA: TGCGCCAGCAGCCTCCCCAGGGGCAGAGGGTACTACGAGCAGTACTTC; CDR3 protein: CASSLPRGRGYYEQYF
J gene: TRBJ2-1; V gene: TRBV14; D gene: TRBD1; clone size: -; CDR3 DNA: TGTGCCAGCAGGGCTTATGGACAGGGAACGAATGAGCAGTTCTTC; CDR3 protein: CASRAYGQGTNEQFF
J gene: TRBJ2-3; V gene: TRBV11-3; D gene: -; clone size: -; CDR3 DNA: TGTGCCAGCAGCTTATCGGGAACCACAGATACGCAGTATTTT; CDR3 protein: CASSLSGTTDTQYF
J gene: TRBJ2-7; V gene: TRBV7-2; D gene: TRBD1; clone size: many; CDR3 DNA: TGTGCCAGCAGCTGGTCCGGGACAGACTTCTACGAGCAGTACTTC; CDR3 protein: CASSWSGTDFYEQYF
J gene: TRBJ2-1; V gene: TRBV30; D gene: TRBD2; clone size: few; CDR3 DNA: TGTGCCTGGACCCGGACTAGCGGGAACAATGAGCAGTTCTTC; CDR3 protein: CAWTRTSGNNEQFF
J gene: TRBJ1-1; V gene: TRBV14; D gene: -; clone size: few; CDR3 DNA: TGTGCCAGCAGCCTTCATACGGGGACTGAAGCTTTCTTT; CDR3 protein: CASSLHTGTEAFF
J gene: TRBJ2-1; V gene: TRBV11-3; D gene: TRBD2; clone size: -; CDR3 DNA: TGTGCCAGCAGCAGAAGCGGGGGGGCCCACAATGAGCAGTTCTTC; CDR3 protein: CASSRSGGAHNEQFF
J gene: TRBJ2-5; V gene: TRBV7-6; D gene: TRBD2; clone size: -; CDR3 DNA: TGTGCCAGCAGCTCCCTTGCTGCTAGCGGAGAGACCCAGTACTTC; CDR3 protein: CASSSLAASGETQYF
J gene: TRBJ1-1; V gene: TRBV27; D gene: -; clone size: few; CDR3 DNA: TGTGCCAGCAGTTTAAAGGGGGTGGCGTCTGAAGCTTTCTTT; CDR3 protein: CASSLKGVASEAFF
J gene: TRBJ1-5; V gene: TRBV28; D gene: TRBD1; clone size: -; CDR3 DNA: TGTGCCAGCAGTTTATACCTCGGGATGACAGGGGGGTATAGCAATCAGCCCCAGCATTTT; CDR3 protein: CASSLYLGMTGGYSNQPQHF
J gene: TRBJ1-4; V gene: TRBV18; D gene: -; clone size: -; CDR3 DNA: TGTGCCAGCTCAGGCCGTTCAAATGAAAAACTGTTTTTT; CDR3 protein: CASSGRSNEKLFF
J gene: TRBJ2-3; V gene: TRBV19; D gene: TRBD1; clone size: few; CDR3 DNA: TGTGCCAGTGGACAGGGTGGTGCAGATACGCAGTATTTT; CDR3 protein: CASGQGGADTQYF